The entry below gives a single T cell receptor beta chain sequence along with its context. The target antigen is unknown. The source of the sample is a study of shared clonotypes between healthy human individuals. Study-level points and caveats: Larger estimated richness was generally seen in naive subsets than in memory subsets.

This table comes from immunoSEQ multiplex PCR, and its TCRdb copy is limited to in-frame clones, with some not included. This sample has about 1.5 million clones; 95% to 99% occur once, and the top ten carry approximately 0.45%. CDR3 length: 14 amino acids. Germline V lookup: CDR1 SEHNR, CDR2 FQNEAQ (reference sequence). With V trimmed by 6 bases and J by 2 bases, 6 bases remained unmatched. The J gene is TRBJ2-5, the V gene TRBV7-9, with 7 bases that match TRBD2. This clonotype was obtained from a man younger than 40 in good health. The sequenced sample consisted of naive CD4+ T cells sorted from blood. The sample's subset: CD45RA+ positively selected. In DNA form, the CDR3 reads TGTGCCAGCAGAAGGCCTAGCGGTCAAGAGACCCAGTACTTC. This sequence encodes CASRRPSGQETQYF.